These 30 T cell receptor beta chains originate from one sample sequenced in a study of cytomegalovirus exposure and HLA in healthy donors. The PCR was carried out with 60 Vbeta primers and 13 Jbeta primers. Clones were read by immunoSEQ multiplex PCR, and TCRdb kept only the in-frame ones, dropping some. Of 190,000 or so clones listed, around 86% are singletons. Sequencing input: PBMCs. These receptors came from a woman aged 50 to 65 in good health and CMV-seropositive.

V is TRBV7-8 and J is TRBJ2-2, with 7 bases lining up with TRBD1. The CDR3 consists of 16 residues. The V gene end was trimmed by 1 base and the J gene end by 3 bases; junction bases not matched to a gene: 5. Germline V gene data show CDR1 as SGHVS and CDR2 as FQNEAQ. The CDR3 coding sequence is TGTGCCAGCAGCTTAGGGGCAGGGGGTTACACCGGGGAGCTGTTTTTT. Amino acids: CASSLGAGGYTGELFF. The whole variable domain, remainder taken from reference TRBV7-8 and TRBJ2-2, is GAGVSQSPRYKVAKRGQDVALRCDPISGHVSLFWYQQALGQGPEFLTYFQNEAQLDKSGLPSDRFFAERPEGSVSTLKIQRTQQEDSAVYLCASSLGAGGYTGELFFGEGSRLTVL.

This clone was counted once. The rearrangement links TRBV5-4 to TRBJ2-3, with a tentative D call TRBD2 (6 bases). The CDR3 is 15 amino acids. Trimming stripped 0 bases from V and 0 bases from J, with 8 bases between. Germline-derived CDR1 and CDR2 are SGHNT and YYREEE (reference sequence). CDR3 coding DNA: TGTGCCAGCAGCTTGGGACTAGTTAGCACAGATACGCAGTATTTT. Its translation is CASSLGLVSTDTQYF. Looking up the rest from reference TRBV5-4 and TRBJ2-3 gives the full variable domain: ETGVTQSPTHLIKTRGQQVTLRCSSQSGHNTVSWYQQALGQGPQFIFQYYREEENGRGNFPPRFSGLQFPNYSSELNVNALELDDSALYLCASSLGLVSTDTQYFGPGTRLTVL.

This clone occurred a few times. V usage is TRBV29-1 and J usage is TRBJ2-3; TRBD2 matches 13 bases. CDR3 length: 17 residues. CDR1 and CDR2 from the germline V gene are SQVTM and ANQGSEA. After removal of 6 bases from V and 4 bases from J, the junction contained 13 bases not matched to a gene. As DNA, the CDR3 is TGCAGCGTACCCCCCGGACTAGCGGGAGTGCGGGCAGATACGCAGTATTTT. This sequence encodes CSVPPGLAGVRADTQYF.

The chain uses TRBV4-3 and TRBJ1-4, with D uncertain. The germline V gene has CDR1 LGHNA and CDR2 YSLEER. Trimming stripped 0 bases from V and 0 bases from J, with 11 bases between. The CDR3 is 17 amino acids. CDR3 loop: CASSQEGGVATNEKLFF. For the CDR3, the DNA is TGCGCCAGCAGCCAAGAGGGTGGAGTTGCAACTAATGAAAAACTGTTTTTT.

In regard to this clone: Additional DNA sequences in this sample encode the identical CDR3. The chain has TRBV5-5 and TRBJ2-5, with 12 bases that match TRBD2. The CDR3 consists of 15 residues. The germline CDR1 and CDR2 sequences are SGHKS and YYEKEE (reference sequence). V shed 3 bases, J shed 5 bases, and the junction held 5 bases outside the gene matches. The CDR3 sequence is CASSSWTSGAETQYF. The CDR3 region has the DNA TGTGCCAGCAGCTCGTGGACTAGCGGGGCGGAGACCCAGTACTTC.

The chain couples TRBV6-6 to TRBJ2-5; TRBD2 aligns across 10 bases. The CDR3 consists of 16 residues. CDR1 and CDR2 (germline): MNHNY, SVGAGI (reference sequence). The junction had 12 bases not matched to a gene; V was cut back by 5 bases and J by 6 bases. The CDR3 sequence is CASSREAGGPIKTQYF. Written as DNA, the CDR3 is TGTGCCAGCAGTCGGGAAGCGGGGGGGCCTATAAAGACCCAGTACTTC.

The rearrangement links TRBV5-1 to TRBJ2-7, with 7 bases lining up with TRBD1. The germline gives CDR1 SGHRS, CDR2 YFSETQ. The J segment lost 2 bases and the V segment lost 2 bases, leaving 7 bases of the junction unmatched. The CDR3 runs 15 residues. The CDR3, as DNA: TGCGCCAGCAGCTTAGGACAGGAAAGAACCTACGAGCAGTACTTC. It is translated as CASSLGQERTYEQYF.

The rearrangement uses TRBV5-1 and TRBJ2-1, with 9 bases identical to TRBD2. The germline CDR1 and CDR2 sequences are SGHRS and YFSETQ. This CDR3 contains 16 residues. Trimming took 3 bases from V and 0 from J; bases not matched to a gene: 4. In DNA, the CDR3 is TGCGCCAGCAGCTGGTTTAGCGGGAGCTCCTACAATGAGCAGTTCTTC. As protein: CASSWFSGSSYNEQFF.

V and J are TRBV10-3 and TRBJ2-2, with a possible D match to TRBD2 (6 bases). Germline V gene sequence: CDR1 ENHRY, CDR2 SYGVKD. V shed 7 bases and J shed 0 bases, with 12 bases lying between them. The CDR3 covers 15 residues. The CDR3 here is CAINPGLPNTGELFF. CDR3 coding DNA: TGTGCCATCAATCCGGGACTTCCGAACACCGGGGAGCTGTTTTTT.

The chain's CDR3 is CASSSLRDKDNEQFF. The CDR3, as DNA: TGTGCCAGCAGCTCACTCCGGGACAAGGACAATGAGCAGTTCTTC. The chain joins TRBV11-2 to TRBJ2-1, with D possibly TRBD1 on 6 matching bases. The ends were cut back, 4 bases at V and 5 bases at J, with 15 bases in the middle. The CDR3 totals 15 residues. In germline, CDR1 is SGHAT, CDR2 FQNNGV.

On this clone: The junction and the germline gene differ at one end; a read error may be behind it. Within the sample, other DNA sequences also encode this same CDR3. The chain couples TRBV7-9 to TRBJ1-2; D might be TRBD1 (6 bases). CDR1 is SEHNR and CDR2 is FQNEAQ in the germline V gene (reference sequence). The CDR3 is made up of 14 amino acids. This CDR3 is CASSPMGTSGGYTF. The CDR3, as DNA: TGCGCCAGCAGCCCTATGGGGACATCCGGTGGCTACACCTTC.

The chain uses TRBV6-1 and TRBJ1-2; D unclear. V dropped 4 bases and J dropped 4 bases, with 13 bases sitting between them. This CDR3 is built from 14 residues. Germline-derived CDR1 and CDR2 are MNHNS and SASEGT. DNA of the CDR3: TGTGCCAGCAGTGTTTTAGTGCAGGTCTATGGCTACACCTTC. This sequence encodes CASSVLVQVYGYTF.

The gene calls are TRBV6-5 and TRBJ1-1, with D tentatively TRBD1 (6 bases). The CDR3 sequence is 14 residues long. The germline V and J ends were trimmed by 0 bases and 11 bases, with 16 bases remaining between them. Germline V gene sequence: CDR1 MNHEY, CDR2 SVGAGI. The CDR3: CASSYSGVNRAAFF. For the CDR3, the DNA is TGTGCCAGCAGTTACTCCGGGGTGAACAGGGCCGCTTTCTTT.

V and J are TRBV5-1 and TRBJ1-1; no reliable D call. The germline gives CDR1 SGHRS, CDR2 YFSETQ. This CDR3 region has 12 residues. Trimming took off 7 bases at V and 4 bases at J, with 11 bases between the two ends. In DNA, the CDR3 is TGCGCCAGCCTCGGGAGGAGCACTGAAGCTTTCTTT. Amino acid sequence: CASLGRSTEAFF.

The J gene is TRBJ1-4, the V gene TRBV5-8; 9 positions agree with TRBD1. Unmatched junction bases numbered 4, after V lost 6 bases and J lost 1 base. The CDR3 has 15 residues. Per the germline V gene, CDR1 is SGHTS and CDR2 is YDEGEE. DNA for the CDR3: TGTGCCAGCACGGACAGGGGAAAAACTAATGAAAAACTGTTTTTT. Translated: CASTDRGKTNEKLFF.

CDR3 sequence reads: CATSRVRGSTDTQYF. The DNA for the CDR3 is TGTGCCACCAGCAGAGTACGGGGTAGCACAGATACGCAGTATTTT. The chain employs TRBV15 and TRBJ2-3, with D possibly TRBD2 on 5 matching bases. The CDR3 spans 15 residues. Germline lookup yields CDR1 LNHNV and CDR2 YYDKDF (reference sequence). The germline V and J ends were trimmed by 1 base and 0 bases, with 8 bases remaining between them. The full variable domain, rest sourced from reference TRBV15 and TRBJ2-3, is DAMVIQNPRYQVTQFGKPVTLSCSQTLNHNVMYWYQQKSSQAPKLLFHYYDKDFNNEADTPDNFQSRRPNTSFCFLDIRSPGLGDTAMYLCATSRVRGSTDTQYFGPGTRLTVL.

The chain has TRBV10-3 and TRBJ2-3, with a weak D call TRBD1 (5 bases). Deletions cut 3 bases from V and 5 bases from J, with 9 bases between. The CDR3 loop spans 13 amino acids. Germline CDR1 and CDR2: ENHRY and SYGVKD. This CDR3 reads CAISDRARDTQYF. The CDR3 coding sequence is TGTGCCATCAGTGACAGGGCCAGAGATACGCAGTATTTT.

The rearrangement uses TRBV6-1 and TRBJ1-1; D call uncertain. The CDR3 length is 15 residues. V lost 6 bases and J lost 1, with 15 bases in between. CDR1 and CDR2 from the germline V gene are MNHNS and SASEGT. Here the CDR3 DNA reads TGTGCCAGCAGGGGCCCCGGGGTTCCGAACACTGAAGCTTTCTTT. Translated: CASRGPGVPNTEAFF.

This clone was detected once. This chain uses TRBV19 with TRBJ1-2, with D tentatively TRBD1 (6 bases). This CDR3 has 13 residues. Per the germline V gene, CDR1 is LNHDA and CDR2 is SQIVND (reference sequence). V was cut by 5 bases and J by 2 bases, with 9 bases left in between. CDR3 sequence: CASSGQGNYGYTF. The CDR3 region has the DNA TGTGCCAGTAGTGGGCAGGGGAACTATGGCTACACCTTC.

This chain uses TRBV6-1 with TRBJ2-7; D perhaps matches TRBD1 (5 bases). The V and J ends lost 2 bases and 5 bases respectively, with 13 bases between them. This CDR3 contains 14 residues. Germline CDR1 and CDR2: MNHNS and SASEGT. The CDR3 loop is CASSERPGPDEQYF. The CDR3 nucleotides are TGTGCCAGCAGTGAACGCCCAGGGCCCGACGAGCAGTACTTC.

The chain couples TRBV4-1 to TRBJ2-4; TRBD2 agrees at 9 bases. The germline V gene encodes CDR1 MGHRA and CDR2 YSYEKL. CDR3 length equals 18 residues. With 1 base clipped from V and 8 bases from J, the junction kept 15 bases outside the gene matches. The CDR3 sequence: CASSQGAQAGGAKDIQYF. The DNA of the CDR3 is TGCGCCAGCAGCCAAGGAGCCCAAGCGGGGGGCGCGAAAGACATTCAGTACTTC.

The chain links TRBV6-5 to TRBJ1-6, with 8 bases fitting TRBD1. The CDR3 is 14 amino acids. Trimming took 7 bases from V and 7 from J; bases not matched to a gene: 6. Germline values: CDR1 MNHEY, CDR2 SVGAGI. DNA for the CDR3: TGTGCCAGCACCTCGGACAGGGTGAATTCACCCCTCCACTTT. Its protein is CASTSDRVNSPLHF.

This sequence joins TRBV11-2 and TRBJ2-7, with 7 bases aligning to TRBD2. V dropped 7 bases and J dropped 0; count of bases not matched to a gene: 3. Germline V gene lookup returns CDR1 SGHAT and CDR2 FQNNGV. This CDR3 has 13 amino acids. Here the CDR3 DNA reads TGTGCCAGCAAGGGCGGGAGCTCCTACGAGCAGTACTTC. Its protein product is CASKGGSSYEQYF. The full variable domain, completed using reference TRBV11-2 and TRBJ2-7, is EAGVAQSPRYKIIEKRQSVAFWCNPISGHATLYWYQQILGQGPKLLIQFQNNGVVDDSQLPKDRFSAERLKGVDSTLKIQPAKLEDSAVYLCASKGGSSYEQYFGPGTRLTVT.

This clone was seen only once. This rearrangement joins TRBV6-1 to TRBJ2-3; 7 nucleotides align to TRBD1. V gave up 5 bases and J gave up 5 bases; unmatched junction bases: 10. The germline CDR1 and CDR2 sequences are MNHNS and SASEGT. CDR3 size: 15 residues. The DNA of the CDR3 is TGTGCCAGCAGTACGACAGGGCAAGGGGAAGATACGCAGTATTTT. This translates into CASSTTGQGEDTQYF.

The chain joins TRBV5-6 to TRBJ1-4, with TRBD1 matching over 9 bases. J gave up 5 bases and V 4 bases, and 12 bases lay outside the gene matches. The V gene's germline CDR1 is SGHDT and CDR2 YYEEEE. This CDR3 comprises 17 residues. Here the CDR3 reads CASSLWRAGTGNEKLFF. CDR3 DNA sequence: TGTGCCAGCAGCCTTTGGAGGGCCGGGACAGGGAATGAAAAACTGTTTTTT.

CDR3: CASSSQAGQSEQYF. The CDR3 nucleotides are TGCGCCAGCAGCAGCCAAGCGGGGCAGAGCGAGCAGTACTTC. The V gene is TRBV10-1, the J gene TRBJ2-7, with TRBD2 identical over 7 bases. CDR3 length: 14 amino acids. J lost 6 bases, V lost 6 bases, and 11 bases had no gene match. Germline V gene lookup returns CDR1 WNHNN and CDR2 SYGVQD (reference sequence).

This chain links TRBV4-3 with TRBJ2-3; D call uncertain. The CDR3 is made up of 13 amino acids. The ends were cut back, 3 bases at V and 6 bases at J, with 10 bases in the middle. Germline assignment: CDR1 LGHNA and CDR2 YSLEER. The CDR3 region has the DNA TGCGCCAGCAGCCAGGCCTCATACGATACGCAGTATTTT. Its translation: CASSQASYDTQYF.

This chain links TRBV12-5 with TRBJ2-1, with TRBD1 identical over 10 bases. This CDR3 region has 15 residues. Germline V gives CDR1 LGHNT, CDR2 FRNRAP. Trimming removed 6 bases from V and 2 bases from J; junction bases left unmatched: 4. The chain's CDR3 is CASGPGQGAYNEQFF. CDR3 in DNA: TGTGCTAGTGGCCCCGGACAGGGGGCCTACAATGAGCAGTTCTTC.

This rearrangement joins TRBV11-2 to TRBJ2-7; 9 nucleotides line up with TRBD2. The length of the CDR3 is 15 residues. J was trimmed by 0 bases and V by 5 bases; bases with no gene match: 5. The germline V gene has CDR1 SGHAT and CDR2 FQNNGV. Here the CDR3 reads CASSSPGLASYEQYF. CDR3 coding DNA: TGTGCCAGCAGCAGTCCGGGACTAGCCTCCTACGAGCAGTACTTC.

The CDR3 is CASRKRASGGSDTQYF. The CDR3 nucleotides are TGCGCCAGCAGAAAGAGGGCTAGCGGGGGCTCAGATACGCAGTATTTT. The chain recombines TRBV10-2 with TRBJ2-3; 10 bases match TRBD2. Germline assignment: CDR1 WSHSY and CDR2 SAAADI. This CDR3 has 16 residues. V shed 6 bases, J shed 4 bases, and the junction held 10 bases outside the gene matches.